The following is a TCR beta chain sequence with its context. Its antigen remains unidentified. Qualities for individual bases were not recorded, and no much larger clone is one base off. The method behind the library was RT-PCR. The sequencing machine was an Illumina HiSeq 2500. The raw public reads went through TCRdb reprocessing: fastp at Q25, MiXCR clone calling, in-frame beta chains kept. Rows merge per CDR3 protein into single entries with the most common DNA and genes. The sample table shows under 750,000 distinct CDR3 sequences, and approximately 12% are seen once. The ten most abundant clones make up roughly a tenth of the sample. These data originate in a study of response to subunit inactivated influenza vaccine (dated by TCRdb to 2017 to 2018). With regard to the full study: Deep quantitative profiling of the T cell receptor repertoire was used in the study to follow responses to a trivalent subunit inactivated influenza vaccine.

General findings and caveats noted by the study authors: The authors proposed that each seasonal influenza vaccination may bring in only a limited number of new T cells.

The CDR3 spans 16 residues, from the cysteine through the phenylalanine. The only DNA kept is the CDR3, 48 bases in frame from the first base. Per the germline V gene, KGHDR is the CDR1 and SFDVKD is the CDR2. The germline V and J ends show losses of 5 bases and 2 bases respectively, and no gene match explains 7 bases of the junction. Recombination linked TRBV24-1 to TRBJ2-3, and TRBD1 aligns with 9 junction nucleotides. Sequences were derived from PBMCs from blood, sampled on the day of vaccination. This clonotype originated in a middle-aged man who received an inactivated influenza vaccine. Donor details come from another sample of the same person, matched by shared clones. The DNA reads TGTGCCACCAGTGTCCGGGGACAGGGTCCCACAGATACGCAGTATTTT. Its amino acids are CATSVRGQGPTDTQYF.